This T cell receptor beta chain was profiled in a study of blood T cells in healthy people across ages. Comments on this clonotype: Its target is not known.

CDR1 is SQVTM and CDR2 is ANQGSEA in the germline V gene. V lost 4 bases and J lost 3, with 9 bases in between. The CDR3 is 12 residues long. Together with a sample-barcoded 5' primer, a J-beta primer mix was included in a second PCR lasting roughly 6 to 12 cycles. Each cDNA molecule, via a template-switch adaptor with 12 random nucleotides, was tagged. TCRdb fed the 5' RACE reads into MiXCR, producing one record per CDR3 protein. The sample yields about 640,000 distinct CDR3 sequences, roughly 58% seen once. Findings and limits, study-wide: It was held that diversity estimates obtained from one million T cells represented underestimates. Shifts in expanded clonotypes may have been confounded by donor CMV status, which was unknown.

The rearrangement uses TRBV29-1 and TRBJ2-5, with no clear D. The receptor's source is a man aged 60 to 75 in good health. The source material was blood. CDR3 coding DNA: TGCAGCGTTGCTCTTGGGGAAGAGACCCAGTACTTC. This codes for CSVALGEETQYF.